Shown below are 3 T cell receptor beta chains from a single sample sequenced in a study of T cell changes during pregnancy in multiple sclerosis. Assay used: immunoSEQ multiplex PCR; TCRdb lists only in-frame clones, some missing. The data hold approximately 52,000 clones, with 85% to 95% observed a single time. The specimen comprised CD4+ T cells from peripheral blood mononuclear cells, sampled in the third trimester of pregnancy. These receptor sequences come from a female donor with multiple sclerosis, enrolled in a pregnancy study.

V usage is TRBV27 and J usage is TRBJ2-7; tentative D call: TRBD2 (5 bases). From germline, CDR1 is MNHEY and CDR2 SMNVEV (reference sequence). Trimming removed 2 bases from V and 4 bases from J, with 12 bases in between. This CDR3 is 14 amino acids long. The CDR3 DNA follows: TGTGCCAGCAGTTTAACTAGTAGTGGATACGAGCAGTACTTC. It is translated as CASSLTSSGYEQYF.

This chain joins TRBV10-3 and TRBJ2-1; 8 bases align to TRBD1. Germline V gene sequence: CDR1 ENHRY, CDR2 SYGVKD. The CDR3 totals 17 residues. Germline trimming cut 6 bases from V and 6 bases from J; bases unmatched to any gene: 16. In DNA form, the CDR3 reads TGTGCCATCAGCCTCTCCACGAACCCCACAGGGGGCAATGAGCAGTTCTTC. It codes for CAISLSTNPTGGNEQFF.

This chain links TRBV6-5 with TRBJ1-1; D remains unclear. CDR3 length: 13 amino acids. In germline, CDR1 is MNHEY, CDR2 SVGAGI. V was clipped by 0 bases and J by 8 bases, with 10 bases between them. The CDR3 region has the DNA TGTGCCAGCAGTTACTCGATCTCACAGGAAGCTTTCTTT. Encoded protein: CASSYSISQEAFF.